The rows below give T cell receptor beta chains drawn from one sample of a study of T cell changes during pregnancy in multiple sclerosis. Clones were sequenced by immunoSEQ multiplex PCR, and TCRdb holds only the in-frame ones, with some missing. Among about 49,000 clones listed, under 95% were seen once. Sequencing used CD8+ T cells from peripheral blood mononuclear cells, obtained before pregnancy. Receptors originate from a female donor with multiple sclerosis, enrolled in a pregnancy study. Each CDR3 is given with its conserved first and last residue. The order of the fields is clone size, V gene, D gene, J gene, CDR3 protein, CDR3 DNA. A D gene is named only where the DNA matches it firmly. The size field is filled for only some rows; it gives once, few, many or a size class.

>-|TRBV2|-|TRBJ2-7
CASSVRYEQYF
TGTGCCAGCAGCGTTAGATACGAGCAGTACTTC
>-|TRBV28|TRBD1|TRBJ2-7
CASSPPLGQGYHEQYF
TGTGCCAGCAGTCCTCCGCTGGGACAGGGTTACCACGAGCAGTACTTC
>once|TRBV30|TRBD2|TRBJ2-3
CACTPGLAGGNTQYF
TGTGCCTGCACCCCCGGACTAGCGGGGGGGAATACGCAGTATTTT
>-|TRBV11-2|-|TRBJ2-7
CASRTAGYEQYF
TGTGCCAGCAGGACAGCAGGCTACGAGCAGTACTTC
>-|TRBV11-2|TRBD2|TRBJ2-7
CASSSPSGTDYEQYF
TGTGCCAGCAGCTCCCCTAGCGGGACCGACTACGAGCAGTACTTC
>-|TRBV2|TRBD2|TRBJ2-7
CASSSGLAGALGQYF
TGTGCCAGCAGCAGCGGACTAGCGGGAGCCCTCGGGCAGTACTTC
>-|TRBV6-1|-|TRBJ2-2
CASSPQAGELFF
TGTGCCAGCAGTCCACAGGCCGGGGAGCTGTTTTTT
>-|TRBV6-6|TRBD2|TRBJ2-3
CASSYRREGPDTQYF
TGTGCCAGCAGTTACCGGCGGGAGGGTCCAGATACGCAGTATTTT
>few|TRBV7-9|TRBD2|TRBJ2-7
CASSPGGGTSAYEQYF
TGTGCCAGCAGCCCAGGGGGGGGGACTAGCGCCTACGAGCAGTACTTC
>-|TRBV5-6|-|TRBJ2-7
CASSGGPGQSF
TGTGCCAGCAGCGGGGGGCCGGGACAGAGCTTC
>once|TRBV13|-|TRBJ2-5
CASSPSSPLTGNGETQYF
TGTGCCAGCAGCCCTAGCTCGCCTTTAACAGGGAACGGAGAGACCCAGTACTTC